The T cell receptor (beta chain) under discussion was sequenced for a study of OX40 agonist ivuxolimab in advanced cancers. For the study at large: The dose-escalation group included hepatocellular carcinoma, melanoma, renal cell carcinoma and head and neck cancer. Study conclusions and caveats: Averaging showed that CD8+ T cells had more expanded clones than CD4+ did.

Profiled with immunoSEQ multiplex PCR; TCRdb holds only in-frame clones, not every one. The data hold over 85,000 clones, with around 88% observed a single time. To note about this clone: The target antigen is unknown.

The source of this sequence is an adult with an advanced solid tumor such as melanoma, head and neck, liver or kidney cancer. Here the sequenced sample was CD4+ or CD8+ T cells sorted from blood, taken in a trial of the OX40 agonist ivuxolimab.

CDR3 region: CASLPREYNSPLHF. The CDR3 nucleotides are TGTGCCAGTCTACCCCGGGAATATAATTCACCCCTCCACTTT. V gene TRBV19 combines with J gene TRBJ1-6, with D unresolved. V dropped 8 bases and J dropped 4 bases, with 12 bases sitting between them. CDR1 is LNHDA and CDR2 is SQIVND in the germline V gene (reference sequence). The CDR3 totals 14 residues.